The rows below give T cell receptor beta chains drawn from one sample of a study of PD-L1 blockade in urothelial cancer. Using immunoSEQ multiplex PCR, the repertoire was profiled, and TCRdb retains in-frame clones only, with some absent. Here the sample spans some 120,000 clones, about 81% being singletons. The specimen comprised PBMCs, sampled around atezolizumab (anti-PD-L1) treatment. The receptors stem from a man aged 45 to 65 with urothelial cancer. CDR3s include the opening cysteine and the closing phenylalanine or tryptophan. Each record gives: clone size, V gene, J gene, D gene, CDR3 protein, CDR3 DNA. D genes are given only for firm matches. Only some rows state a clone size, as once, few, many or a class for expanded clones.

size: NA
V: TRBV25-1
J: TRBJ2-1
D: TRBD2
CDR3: CASSEFMGGSNNEQFF
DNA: TGTGCCAGCAGTGAATTCATGGGCGGGAGTAACAATGAGCAGTTCTTC

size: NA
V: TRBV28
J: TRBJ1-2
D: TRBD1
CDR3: CASSLRQGSFSAYGYTF
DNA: TGTGCCAGCAGTCTCCGACAGGGATCGTTTTCCGCTTATGGCTACACCTTC

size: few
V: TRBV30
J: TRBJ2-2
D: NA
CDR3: CAWRPPGNTGELFF
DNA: TGTGCCTGGAGACCCCCAGGGAACACCGGGGAGCTGTTTTTT

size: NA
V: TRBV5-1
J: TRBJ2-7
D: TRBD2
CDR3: CASSPRNGLAGVEQYF
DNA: TGCGCCAGCAGCCCCCGCAATGGACTAGCGGGAGTCGAGCAGTACTTC

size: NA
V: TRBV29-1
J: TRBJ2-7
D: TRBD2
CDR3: CSVLGTSLYEQYF
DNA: TGCAGCGTCCTCGGGACTAGTCTTTACGAGCAGTACTTC

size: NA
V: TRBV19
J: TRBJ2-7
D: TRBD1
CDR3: CASSAWGQGATEQYF
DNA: TGTGCCAGTAGTGCGTGGGGACAGGGGGCGACCGAGCAGTACTTC

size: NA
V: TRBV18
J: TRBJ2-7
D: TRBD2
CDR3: CASSPTGLAGVFEQYF
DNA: TGTGCCAGCTCACCAACGGGACTAGCGGGAGTCTTCGAGCAGTACTTC

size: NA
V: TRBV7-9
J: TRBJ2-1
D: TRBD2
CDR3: CASSFLAGGQGSEQFF
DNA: TGTGCCAGCAGCTTCTTAGCGGGAGGCCAGGGATCTGAGCAGTTCTTC

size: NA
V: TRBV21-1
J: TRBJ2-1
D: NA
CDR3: CASSKGVLLAGTLNRFF
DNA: TGTGCCAGCAGCAAGGGGGTCCTACTAGCGGGAACTTTAAATCGGTTCTTC

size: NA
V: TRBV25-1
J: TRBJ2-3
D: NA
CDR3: CASSGAAKDTQYF
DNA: TGTGCCAGCAGTGGGGCAGCAAAGGATACGCAGTATTTT

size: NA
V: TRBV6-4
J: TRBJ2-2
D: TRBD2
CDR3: CASSNGLAGAGELFF
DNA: TGTGCCAGCAGTAACGGACTAGCGGGAGCCGGGGAGCTGTTTTTT

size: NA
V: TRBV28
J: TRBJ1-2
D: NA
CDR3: CASSGHDGYTF
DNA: TGTGCCAGCAGCGGACATGATGGCTACACCTTC

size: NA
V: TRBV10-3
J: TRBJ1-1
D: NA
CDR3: CAIRPQGRAEFTEAFF
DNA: TGTGCCATCAGACCACAGGGAAGGGCGGAATTCACTGAAGCTTTCTTT

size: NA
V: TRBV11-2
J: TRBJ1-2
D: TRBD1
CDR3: CASSPRVPGTGYGYTF
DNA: TGTGCCAGCAGTCCCCGAGTCCCCGGGACAGGCTATGGCTACACCTTC

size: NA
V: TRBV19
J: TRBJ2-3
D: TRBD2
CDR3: CASSNTSPTSGRASTDTQYF
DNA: TGTGCCAGTAGTAACACCTCCCCCACTAGCGGGAGGGCCAGCACAGATACGCAGTATTTT

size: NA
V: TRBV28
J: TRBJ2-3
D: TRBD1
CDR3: CASSLGQESTQYF
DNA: TGTGCCAGCAGTTTAGGACAGGAGTCTACGCAGTATTTT

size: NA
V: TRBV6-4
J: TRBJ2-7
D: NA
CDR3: CASSDQATSYEQYF
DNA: TGTGCCAGCAGTGACCAAGCTACCTCCTACGAGCAGTACTTC

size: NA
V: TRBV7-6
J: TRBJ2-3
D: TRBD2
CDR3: CASSDRTSVSTDTQYF
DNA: TGTGCCAGCAGCGACCGGACTAGCGTAAGCACAGATACGCAGTATTTT

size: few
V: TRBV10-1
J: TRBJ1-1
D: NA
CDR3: CASSESDRGDFAEAFF
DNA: TGCGCCAGCAGTGAGTCCGATCGGGGGGATTTCGCTGAAGCTTTCTTT

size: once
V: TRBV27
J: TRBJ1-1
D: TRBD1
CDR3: CASSPQGGPAPEAFF
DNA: TGTGCCAGCAGTCCCCAGGGGGGACCTGCGCCTGAAGCTTTCTTT

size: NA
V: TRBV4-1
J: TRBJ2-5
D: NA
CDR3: CASSQDKGLTETQYF
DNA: TGCGCCAGCAGCCAAGACAAAGGACTGACCGAGACCCAGTACTTC

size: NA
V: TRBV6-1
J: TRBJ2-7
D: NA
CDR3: CGTVDNTYYEQYF
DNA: TGTGGCACCGTGGACAACACCTACTACGAGCAGTACTTC